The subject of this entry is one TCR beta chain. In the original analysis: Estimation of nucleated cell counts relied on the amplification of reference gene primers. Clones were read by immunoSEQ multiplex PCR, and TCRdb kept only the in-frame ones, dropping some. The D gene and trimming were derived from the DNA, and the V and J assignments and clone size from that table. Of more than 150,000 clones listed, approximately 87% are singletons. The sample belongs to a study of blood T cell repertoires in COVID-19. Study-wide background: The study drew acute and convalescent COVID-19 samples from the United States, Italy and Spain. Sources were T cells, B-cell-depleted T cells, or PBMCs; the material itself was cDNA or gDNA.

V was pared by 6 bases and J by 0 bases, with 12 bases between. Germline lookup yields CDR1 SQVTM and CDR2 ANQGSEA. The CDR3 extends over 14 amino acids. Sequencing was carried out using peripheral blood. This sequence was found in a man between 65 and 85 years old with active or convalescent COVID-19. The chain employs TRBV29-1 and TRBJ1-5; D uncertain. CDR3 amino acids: CSVSGRYSNQPQHF. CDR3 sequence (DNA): TGCAGCGTATCCGGGAGATATAGCAATCAGCCCCAGCATTTT.